This T cell receptor beta chain was recorded in a study of blood T cells in healthy people across ages. CDR3 length: 17 amino acids. The germline V gene encodes CDR1 DFQATT and CDR2 SNEGSKA (reference sequence). V lost 2 bases to trimming and J lost 0 bases; unmatched junction nucleotides: 4. Combining a sample-barcoded 5' primer with a J-beta primer mix, a second PCR ran for 7 to 11 cycles. TCRdb itself ran the 5' RACE reads through MiXCR, one entry per CDR3 protein. The table shows 790,000 or so distinct CDR3 sequences, with roughly three fifths occurring only once. Ranging in age from about 6 to 100, the donors were healthy Caucasian individuals from Russia. Total RNA, at least 5 micrograms per sample, was extracted from PBMCs.

The sequencing sample was made of blood. The TCR originated in a man aged 35 to 55 in good health. The J gene is TRBJ2-6, the V gene TRBV20-1, with TRBD1 matching over 10 bases. The CDR3: CSARPGQGISGANVLTF. CDR3 in DNA: TGCAGTGCTAGACCGGGACAGGGGATCTCTGGGGCCAACGTCCTGACTTTC.